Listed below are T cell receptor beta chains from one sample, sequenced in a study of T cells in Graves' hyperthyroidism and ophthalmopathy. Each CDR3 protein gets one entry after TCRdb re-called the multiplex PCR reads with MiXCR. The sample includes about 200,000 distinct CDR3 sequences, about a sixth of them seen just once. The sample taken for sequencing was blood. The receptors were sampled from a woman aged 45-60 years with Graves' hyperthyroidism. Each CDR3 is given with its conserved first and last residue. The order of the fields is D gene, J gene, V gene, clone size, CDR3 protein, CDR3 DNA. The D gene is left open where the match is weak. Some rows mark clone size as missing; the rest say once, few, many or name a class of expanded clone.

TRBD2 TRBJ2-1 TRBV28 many CASSLNPPGLAGGGDYNEQFF TGTGCCAGCAGTTTAAATCCCCCGGGACTAGCGGGAGGAGGGGATTACAATGAGCAGTTCTTC
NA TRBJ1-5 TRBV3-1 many CASSQEGGVSQPQHF TGTGCCAGCAGCCAGGAAGGGGGGGTTAGTCAGCCCCAGCATTTT
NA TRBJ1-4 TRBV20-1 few CSAQEPGNEKLFF TGCAGTGCCCAGGAGCCTGGGAATGAAAAACTGTTTTTT
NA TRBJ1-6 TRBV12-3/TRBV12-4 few CASSFGDSPLHF TGTGCCAGCAGTTTTGGGGATTCACCCCTCCACTTT
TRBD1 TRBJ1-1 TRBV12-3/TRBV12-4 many CASSSPPGQGLNTEAFF TGTGCCAGCAGTTCGCCGCCGGGACAGGGGTTGAACACTGAAGCTTTCTTT
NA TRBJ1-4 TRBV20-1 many CSARRDNEKLFF TGCAGTGCCCGCAGGGATAATGAAAAACTGTTTTTT
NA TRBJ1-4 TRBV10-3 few CAISKGTTNEKLFF TGTGCCATCAGTAAGGGGACTACTAATGAAAAACTGTTTTTT
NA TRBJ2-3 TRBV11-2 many CASSGDGTDTQYF TGTGCCAGCAGCGGGGACGGCACAGATACGCAGTATTTT
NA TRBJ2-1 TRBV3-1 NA CASSQVGGEQFF TGTGCCAGCAGCCAAGTAGGGGGTGAGCAGTTCTTC
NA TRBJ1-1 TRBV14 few CASSHPMSTEAFF TGTGCCAGCAGCCATCCCATGTCCACTGAAGCTTTCTTT
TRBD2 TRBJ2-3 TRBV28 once CASSPAGAGGNTDTQYF TGTGCCAGCAGTCCGGCGGGAGCGGGAGGGAACACAGATACGCAGTATTTT
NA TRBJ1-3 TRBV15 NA CATKGGQAIAGNTIYF TGTGCCACCAAGGGTGGGCAGGCGATAGCGGGAAACACCATATATTTT
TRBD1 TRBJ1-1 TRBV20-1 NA CSAGGGQIRSEAFF TGCAGTGCTGGGGGGGGACAGATAAGGTCTGAAGCTTTCTTT
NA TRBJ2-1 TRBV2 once CASSLMSGEEQFF TGTGCCAGCAGCTTAATGAGCGGAGAAGAGCAGTTCTTC
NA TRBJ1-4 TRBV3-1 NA CASSRPTAETEKLFF TGTGCCAGCAGCCGCCCGACAGCTGAAACTGAAAAACTGTTTTTT
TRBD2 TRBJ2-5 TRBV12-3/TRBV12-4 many CASSTSGGTSGRLRRETQYF TGTGCCAGCAGTACTAGTGGGGGGACTAGCGGGAGACTGAGGCGGGAGACCCAGTACTTC
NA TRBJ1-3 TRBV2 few CARDQGPSSGNTIYF TGTGCCAGGGATCAGGGACCGAGCTCTGGAAACACCATATATTTT
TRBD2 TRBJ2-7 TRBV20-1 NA CSATSFTSGGPYEQYF TGCAGTGCTACTTCCTTTACTAGCGGGGGTCCCTACGAGCAGTACTTC
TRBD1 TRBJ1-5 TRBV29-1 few CSVVQGVDQPQHF TGCAGCGTTGTTCAGGGGGTTGACCAGCCCCAGCATTTT
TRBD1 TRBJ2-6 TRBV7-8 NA CASSLRFRGRVTGANVLTF TGTGCCAGCAGCTTAAGATTCAGGGGGCGCGTAACTGGGGCCAACGTCCTGACTTTC
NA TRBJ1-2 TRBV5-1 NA CASSLGHVQGDYGYTF TGCGCCAGCAGCTTGGGCCATGTACAGGGTGACTATGGCTACACCTTC
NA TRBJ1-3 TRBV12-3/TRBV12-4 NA CASSSIRTWASGNTIYF TGTGCCAGCAGCTCCATACGGACTTGGGCCTCTGGAAACACCATATATTTT
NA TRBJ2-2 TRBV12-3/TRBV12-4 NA CASTPRGTGELFF TGTGCCAGCACCCCGCGGGGAACCGGGGAGCTGTTTTTT
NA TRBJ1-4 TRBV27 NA CASSFSWGESEKLFF TGTGCCAGCAGTTTCTCCTGGGGGGAGAGTGAAAAACTGTTTTTT
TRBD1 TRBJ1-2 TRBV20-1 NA CSASPGGRGYTF TGCAGTGCTAGCCCAGGGGGGCGAGGCTACACCTTC
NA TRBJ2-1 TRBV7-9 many CAGETYNEQFF TGTGCCGGGGAGACCTACAATGAGCAGTTCTTC
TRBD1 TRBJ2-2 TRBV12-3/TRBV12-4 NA CASSLGTGDTGELFF TGTGCCAGCAGTTTAGGGACAGGGGACACCGGGGAGCTGTTTTTT
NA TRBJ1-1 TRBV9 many CASSVEGTEAFF TGTGCCAGCAGCGTAGAGGGGACTGAAGCTTTCTTT
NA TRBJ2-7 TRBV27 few CASSFFRDYEQYF TGTGCCAGCAGTTTTTTTAGGGACTACGAGCAGTACTTC
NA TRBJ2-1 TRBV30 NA CAWSVQPPNEQFF TGTGCCTGGAGTGTACAACCCCCCAATGAGCAGTTCTTC
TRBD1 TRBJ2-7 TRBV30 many CAWKFPGQGLWEQYF TGTGCCTGGAAATTCCCGGGACAGGGACTTTGGGAGCAGTACTTC
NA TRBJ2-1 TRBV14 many CASSHMRWELSYNEQFF TGTGCCAGCAGCCACATGAGGTGGGAGTTGTCCTACAATGAGCAGTTCTTC
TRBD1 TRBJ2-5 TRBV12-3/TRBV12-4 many CASRQDRSGTQYF TGTGCCAGCAGACAGGACAGGTCCGGGACCCAGTACTTC
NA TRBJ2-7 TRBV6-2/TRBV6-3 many CASSNPAYEQYF TGTGCCAGCAGTAATCCCGCCTACGAGCAGTACTTC
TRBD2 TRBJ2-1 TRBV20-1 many CSATGTSGRQFF TGCAGTGCCACTGGGACTAGCGGGCGGCAGTTCTTC
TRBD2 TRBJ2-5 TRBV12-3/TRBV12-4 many CASSVAGESQETQYF TGTGCCAGCAGTGTAGCGGGGGAGAGCCAAGAGACCCAGTACTTC
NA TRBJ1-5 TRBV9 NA CASSVGSTGNQPQHF TGTGCCAGCAGCGTAGGGTCGACAGGCAATCAGCCCCAGCATTTT
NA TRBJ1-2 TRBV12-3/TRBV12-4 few CASAKKGAGEIYGYTF TGTGCCAGCGCTAAGAAAGGGGCAGGGGAGATCTATGGCTACACCTTC
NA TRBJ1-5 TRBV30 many CAWSRDSNQPQHF TGTGCCTGGAGTAGGGACAGCAATCAGCCCCAGCATTTT
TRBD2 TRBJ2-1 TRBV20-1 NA CSAWVSGSSNEQFF TGCAGTGCTTGGGTTAGCGGGAGTTCCAACGAGCAGTTCTTC
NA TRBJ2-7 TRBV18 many CASSLDHVAYEQYF TGTGCCAGCTCACTGGATCACGTAGCCTACGAGCAGTACTTC
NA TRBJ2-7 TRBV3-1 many CASSQFYEQYF TGTGCCAGCAGCCAGTTCTACGAGCAGTACTTC
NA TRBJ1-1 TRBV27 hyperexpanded CASGRDTEAFF TGTGCCAGCGGTAGGGACACTGAAGCTTTCTTT
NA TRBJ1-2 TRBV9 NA CASSEPDRIANYGYTF TGTGCCAGCAGCGAACCGGACAGAATCGCTAACTATGGCTACACCTTC
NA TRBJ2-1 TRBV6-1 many CASSYERVAYNEQFF TGTGCCAGCAGTTATGAGCGAGTTGCCTACAATGAGCAGTTCTTC